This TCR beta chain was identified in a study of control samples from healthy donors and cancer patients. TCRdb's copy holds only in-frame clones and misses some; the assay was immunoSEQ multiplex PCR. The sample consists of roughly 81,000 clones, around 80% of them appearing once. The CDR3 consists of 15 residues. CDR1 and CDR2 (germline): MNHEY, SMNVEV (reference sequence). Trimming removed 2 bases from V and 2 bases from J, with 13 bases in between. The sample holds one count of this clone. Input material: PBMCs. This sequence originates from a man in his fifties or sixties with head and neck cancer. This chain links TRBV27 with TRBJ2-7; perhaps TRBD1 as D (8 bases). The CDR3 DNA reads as TGTGCCAGCAGTTTAAGACAGGGGAGGGCCTACGAGCAGTACTTC. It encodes CASSLRQGRAYEQYF.